This TCR beta chain was retrieved from a study of response to subunit inactivated influenza vaccine. Overall study results and limits: It was the authors' suggestion that each seasonal influenza vaccination recruits few new T cells.

Germline V lookup: CDR1 SGHTA, CDR2 FQGNSA. The CDR3 has 16 amino acids. V gave up 6 bases and J gave up 0 bases, with 14 bases separating them. TCRdb analysed the RT-PCR reads with MiXCR anew, one entry per CDR3 protein. Of over 450,000 distinct CDR3 sequences listed, 10% to 15% are singletons. This clonotype has a handful of counts. Its antigen is unidentified. This receptor was taken from a man aged 50 or older who received an inactivated influenza vaccine. This specimen consisted of PBMCs from blood, obtained 40 to 50 days after vaccination. The gene calls are TRBV7-2 and TRBJ1-4; D ambiguous. The CDR3 DNA reads as TGTGCCAGCAGTCTAAACAGACATCCAACTAATGAAAAACTGTTTTTT. Protein: CASSLNRHPTNEKLFF.